Listed below are T cell receptor beta chains from one sample, sequenced in a study of T cell repertoires in cytomegalovirus infection. TCRdb re-called the reads with MiXCR, one entry per CDR3 protein. The repertoire holds about 230,000 distinct CDR3 sequences, with roughly 6.5% as singletons. Sequences were obtained from PBMCs. The receptors come from a human donor in good health (CMV status not recorded). Some clones in this sample may be carry-over from other donors' samples. Each CDR3 is given with its conserved first and last residue. D genes are given only for firm matches. Not all rows give a size; the values are once, few, many and, for expanded clones, a class.

D	V	J	size	DNA	CDR3
-	TRBV12-3/TRBV12-4	TRBJ2-7	-	TGTGCCAGCAGTTTGTTCAGGGCGGACGAGCAGTACTTC	CASSLFRADEQYF
-	TRBV7-6	TRBJ1-6	many	TGTGCCAGCAGCTACGGGACGGCCATAGATTCACCCCTCCACTTT	CASSYGTAIDSPLHF
-	TRBV29-1	TRBJ1-1	many	TGCAGCAACAGGTTGGTAGACACTGAAGCTTTCTTT	CSNRLVDTEAFF
-	TRBV5-6	TRBJ2-2	many	TGTGCCAGCAGCAGCTTATTGGAGCAGGGATCCACCGGGGAGCTGTTTTTT	CASSSLLEQGSTGELFF
-	TRBV30	TRBJ1-1	few	TGTGCCTGGAGTGGGGGCTCGGTGACTGAAGCTTTCTTT	CAWSGGSVTEAFF
-	TRBV6-1	TRBJ1-5	few	TGTGCCAGCAGCCTCCGGGGAGGACCCAATCAGCCCCAGCATTTT	CASSLRGGPNQPQHF
-	TRBV7-2	TRBJ1-4	many	TGTGCCAGCAGCTTAGATCGGCGTGAAAAACTGTTTTTT	CASSLDRREKLFF
-	TRBV28	TRBJ1-4	-	TGTGCCAGCAGCACCCGAGGGAAGACTAATGAAAAACTGTTTTTT	CASSTRGKTNEKLFF
-	TRBV7-9	TRBJ1-1	many	TGTGCCAGCAGCTTAGGGGTGGGGCAGCTAATCATATTCTTT	CASSLGVGQLIIFF
-	TRBV20-1	TRBJ2-5	many	TGCAGTGCCACCGGCAGAGGAGAGACCCAGTACTTC	CSATGRGETQYF
TRBD1	TRBV27	TRBJ1-2	-	TGTGCCAGCACTCCAAGGCAGGGGGTCCCTGTTGGGGGCTACACCTTC	CASTPRQGVPVGGYTF
-	TRBV7-9	TRBJ1-1	many	TGTGCCAGCAGCCGGAGACCGAGGGGGGAAGCTTTCTTT	CASSRRPRGEAFF
-	TRBV5-5	TRBJ1-1	-	TGTGCCAGCAGCACGGGACTGATTATCACTGAAGCTTTCTTT	CASSTGLIITEAFF
-	TRBV7-2	TRBJ2-1	many	TGTGCCAGCAGCCTTCAGACGAGCTCCTACAATGAGCAGTTCTTC	CASSLQTSSYNEQFF
TRBD1	TRBV20-1	TRBJ2-7	many	TGCAGTGCTAGACGGGACAGGGGGTCCTCCGAGCAGTACTTC	CSARRDRGSSEQYF
-	TRBV29-1	TRBJ1-1	-	TGCAGCGTTAGAAAACAGATGAACACTGAAGCTTTCTTT	CSVRKQMNTEAFF
-	TRBV30	TRBJ2-1	many	TGTGCCTGGACTGGTTCGATAGCAACCTACAATGAGCAGTTCTTC	CAWTGSIATYNEQFF
TRBD1	TRBV7-2	TRBJ2-3	many	TGTGCCAGCAGCTTCAGGGGGCCGGGAAGCACAGATACGCAGTATTTT	CASSFRGPGSTDTQYF
-	TRBV6-2/TRBV6-3	TRBJ2-7	many	TGTGCCAGCAGGGGGACGACCGTCTCGAGAACCTACGAGCAGTACTTC	CASRGTTVSRTYEQYF
TRBD1	TRBV5-4	TRBJ2-7	few	TGTGCCAGCAGCTTGCCGGGACAGAACGAGCAGTACTTC	CASSLPGQNEQYF
-	TRBV2	TRBJ2-7	many	TGTGCCAGCAGCGAACGATTCGGACAGCCCGAGCAGTACTTC	CASSERFGQPEQYF
-	TRBV7-9	TRBJ1-2	many	TGTGCCAGCAGCCGTCCGGGGCTTCAAAACTATGGCTACACCTTC	CASSRPGLQNYGYTF
-	TRBV6-2/TRBV6-3	TRBJ1-1	many	TGTGCCAGCACTTACCAGACAGGACTGAACACTGAAGCTTTCTTT	CASTYQTGLNTEAFF
-	TRBV28	TRBJ2-7	-	TGTGCCAGCAGTTTGGGCGGGGTCTACGAGCAGTACTTC	CASSLGGVYEQYF
TRBD1	TRBV7-9	TRBJ1-4	many	TGTGCCAGCACTCCCAGGGGGCGGAGTAATGAAAAACTGTTTTTT	CASTPRGRSNEKLFF
-	TRBV9	TRBJ1-3	-	TGTGCCAGCAGCCCGGCCGATTGGGGTGGAAACACCATATATTTT	CASSPADWGGNTIYF
TRBD1	TRBV9	TRBJ1-1	many	TGTGCCAGCAGCGTAGGGCCAGGGGGGAACACTGAAGCTTTCTTT	CASSVGPGGNTEAFF
-	TRBV7-9	TRBJ1-1	many	TGTGCCAGCAGCTTACGCTTGGGCACTGAAGCTTTCTTT	CASSLRLGTEAFF
-	TRBV7-2	TRBJ1-2	many	TGTGCCAGCAGCTTAGTAGGGGCCTTTTCCTATGGCTACACCTTC	CASSLVGAFSYGYTF
-	TRBV7-2	TRBJ1-1	few	TGTGCCAGCAGCTTAGCGCGGGCGCGGGACCGCTTCCCCGGGGCGAACACTGAAGCTTTCTTT	CASSLARARDRFPGANTEAFF
TRBD1	TRBV7-2	TRBJ1-5	many	TGTGCCAGCGGACGGACAGGGGGACCCAATCAGCCCCAGCATTTT	CASGRTGGPNQPQHF
TRBD1	TRBV6-6	TRBJ1-1	few	TGTGCCAGCAATGACAGGGAGACCACTGAAGCTTTCTTT	CASNDRETTEAFF
-	TRBV7-2	TRBJ2-5	many	TGTGCCAGCACCAACCAAGAGACCCAGTACTTC	CASTNQETQYF
TRBD1	TRBV12-3/TRBV12-4	TRBJ2-1	many	TGTGCCAGCAGTTATATCGAGGGGGCCAACCCCTACAATGAGCAGTTCTTC	CASSYIEGANPYNEQFF
TRBD1	TRBV3-1	TRBJ2-1	-	TGTGCCAGCAGCCCCGAAGGGTCAGGGGGCAATGAGCAGTTCTTC	CASSPEGSGGNEQFF
TRBD1	TRBV30	TRBJ1-1	many	TGTGCCTGGAGTCCCCCCGACAGGGAGGGGAGCACTGAAGCTTTCTTT	CAWSPPDREGSTEAFF
-	TRBV7-2	TRBJ1-1	many	TGTGCCAGCAGCCTCCAGGGTCAACCGGGGACTGAAGCTTTCTTT	CASSLQGQPGTEAFF